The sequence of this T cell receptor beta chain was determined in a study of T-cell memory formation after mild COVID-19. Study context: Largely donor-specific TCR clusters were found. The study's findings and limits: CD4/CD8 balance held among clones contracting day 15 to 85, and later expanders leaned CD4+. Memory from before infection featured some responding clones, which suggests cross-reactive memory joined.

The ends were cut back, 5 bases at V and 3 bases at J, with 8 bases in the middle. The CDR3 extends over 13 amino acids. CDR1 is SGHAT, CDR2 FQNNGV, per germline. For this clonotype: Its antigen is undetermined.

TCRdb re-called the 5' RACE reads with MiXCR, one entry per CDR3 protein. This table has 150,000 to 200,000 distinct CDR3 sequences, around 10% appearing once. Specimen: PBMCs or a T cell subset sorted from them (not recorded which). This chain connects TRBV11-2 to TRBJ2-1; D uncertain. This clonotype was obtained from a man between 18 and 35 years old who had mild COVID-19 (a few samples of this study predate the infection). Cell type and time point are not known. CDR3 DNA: TGTGCCAGCAGCCCGCGTTACTACAATGAGCAGTTCTTC. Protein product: CASSPRYYNEQFF.